Sequencing of this T cell receptor (beta chain) was carried out in a study of T cells in Graves' hyperthyroidism and ophthalmopathy. Trimming left V 11 bases short and J 5 bases short, with 15 bases between. This CDR3 spans 12 amino acids. Germline V gene lookup returns CDR1 MNHEY and CDR2 SVGEGT. RNA transcripts provided the source from which TCR beta CDR3 regions were amplified. In the first-round RT-PCR of the TCR CDR3, the HTBI primer set was used. TCRdb recomputed calls from the multiplex PCR reads with MiXCR, one row per CDR3 protein. The sample records 500,000 or so distinct CDR3 sequences, approximately 17% being singletons.

The clonotype was recovered from a woman aged 18-29 years with Graves' ophthalmopathy. The material sequenced was blood. The chain is built from TRBV6-2 or TRBV6-3 and TRBJ1-2; D is uncertain. CDR3 sequence (DNA): TGTGCCCTCAGTGACGAATTTTATGGCTACACCTTC. Encoded protein: CALSDEFYGYTF.